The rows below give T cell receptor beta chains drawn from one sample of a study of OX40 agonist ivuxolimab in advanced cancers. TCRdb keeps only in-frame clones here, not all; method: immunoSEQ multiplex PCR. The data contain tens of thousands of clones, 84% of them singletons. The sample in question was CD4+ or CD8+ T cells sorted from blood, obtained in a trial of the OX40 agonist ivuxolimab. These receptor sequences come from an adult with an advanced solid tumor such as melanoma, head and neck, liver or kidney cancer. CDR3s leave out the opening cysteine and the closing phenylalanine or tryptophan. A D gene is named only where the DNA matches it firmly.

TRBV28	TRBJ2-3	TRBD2	ASSLGREADTQY
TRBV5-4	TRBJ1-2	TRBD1	ASSLDRGRHNYGYT
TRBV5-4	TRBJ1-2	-	ASSLDSQYGYT
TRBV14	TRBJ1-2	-	ASSQEQNYGYT
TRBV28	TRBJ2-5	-	ASSSPVETQY
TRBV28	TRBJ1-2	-	ASRDGANYGYT
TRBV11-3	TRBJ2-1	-	ASSLGAENEQF
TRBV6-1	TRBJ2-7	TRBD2	ATLPKLAGVSEQY
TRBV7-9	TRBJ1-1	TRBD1	ASSLGPRGQAF
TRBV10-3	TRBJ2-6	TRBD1	AIERQGAGGANVLT
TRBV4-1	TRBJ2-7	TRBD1	ASSQEFTGAKVLEQY
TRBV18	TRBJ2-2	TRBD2	ASSPAGGSTGELF
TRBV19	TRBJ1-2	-	ASIDTSHQSYGYT
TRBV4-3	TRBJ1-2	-	ASSQVHGGNYGYT
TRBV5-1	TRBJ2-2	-	ASSLATAGAGELF
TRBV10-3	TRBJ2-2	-	AISESIYAGELF
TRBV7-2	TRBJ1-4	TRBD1	ASSLRTGNEKLF
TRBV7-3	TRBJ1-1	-	ASSFQGGTEAF
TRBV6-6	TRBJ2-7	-	ASSYRPYYEQY
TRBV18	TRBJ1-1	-	ASSPNPSTEAF
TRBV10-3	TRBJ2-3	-	AISVGLTNTQY
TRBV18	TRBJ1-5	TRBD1	ASSPSGTELGAQH
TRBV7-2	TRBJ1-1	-	ASSLDAGRNTEAF
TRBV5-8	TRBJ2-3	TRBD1	ASSSLPGTGTDTQY
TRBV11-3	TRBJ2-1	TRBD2	ASSDLGSGRVF
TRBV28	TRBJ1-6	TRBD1	ASSLPTGTGGPPLH
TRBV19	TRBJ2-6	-	ASSMPEGGHGANVLT
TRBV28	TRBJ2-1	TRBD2	ASSYASASGTDEQF
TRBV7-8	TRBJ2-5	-	ASSPPWRLGQTQY
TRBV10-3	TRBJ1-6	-	AISAGVVAPLH
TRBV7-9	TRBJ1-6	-	ASSLSTRTTPLH
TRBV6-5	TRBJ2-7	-	ASSQRTVPYEQY
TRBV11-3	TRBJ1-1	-	ASSPPPDMNTEAF
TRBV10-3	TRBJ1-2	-	AISSTAYGYT
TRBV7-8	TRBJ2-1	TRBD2	ASSLVGGSGAYNEQF
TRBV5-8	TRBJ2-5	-	ASSSGRGGKETQY
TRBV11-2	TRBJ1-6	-	ASSLEAGLGSPLH
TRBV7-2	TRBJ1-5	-	ASSLGTNQPQH
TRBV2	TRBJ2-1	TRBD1	ASNRDRGYNEQF
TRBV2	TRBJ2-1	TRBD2	ASSEGRGVGYNEQF